These 27 T cell receptor beta chains were all obtained from the same sample, sequenced in a study of shared clonotypes between healthy human individuals. Sequencing used immunoSEQ multiplex PCR; TCRdb keeps in-frame clones, though not all of them. The sample lists around 2.1 million clones, 95% occurring once. Material for sequencing was naive CD4+ T cells sorted from blood. Subset defined: CD45RA+ positively selected. These receptor sequences come from a man aged 18 to 35 in good health.

Notes on this clone: This sample also contains other DNA sequences that code for the same CDR3. This chain connects TRBV7-2 to TRBJ2-5; D unclear. Germline lookup yields CDR1 SGHTA and CDR2 FQGNSA. Trimming removed 2 bases at V and 5 bases at J, with 6 bases between. The CDR3 spans 12 residues. For the CDR3, the DNA is TGTGCCAGCAGCTTATTCGGGGAGACCCAGTACTTC. Protein sequence: CASSLFGETQYF.

This clone was recorded only once. The sample carries other DNA sequences with the same CDR3. This chain joins TRBV6-6 and TRBJ2-7, with TRBD1 matching 8 bases. The CDR3 totals 12 residues. Trimming took 8 bases from V and 2 from J; bases not matched to a gene: 2. CDR1 and CDR2 (germline): MNHNY, SVGAGI (reference sequence). For the CDR3, the DNA is TGTGCCAGCCGACAGGGGACCTACGAGCAGTACTTC. Translating it yields CASRQGTYEQYF.

The chain recombines TRBV18 with TRBJ1-2; D ambiguous. This CDR3 is 13 amino acids long. CDR1 and CDR2 from the germline V gene are KGHSH and LQKENI. The germline V and J ends were trimmed by 5 bases and 3 bases, with 10 bases remaining between them. The CDR3 region has the DNA TGTGCCAGCTCAACTTACGGGTACTATGGCTACACCTTC. Protein product: CASSTYGYYGYTF. The entire variable domain, with the rest obtained from reference TRBV18 and TRBJ1-2, is as follows: NAGVMQNPRHLVRRRGQEARLRCSPMKGHSHVYWYRQLPEEGLKFMVYLQKENIIDESGMPKERFSAEFPKEGPSILRIQQVVRGDSAAYFCASSTYGYYGYTFGSGTRLTVV.

This clone has only one observation. The chain joins TRBV18 to TRBJ1-2; D unresolved. CDR1 KGHSH and CDR2 LQKENI come from the germline V gene. Deletions cut 2 bases from V and 6 bases from J, with 10 bases between. The CDR3 totals 13 residues. CDR3 bases: TGTGCCAGCTCACCATCGGGTGCTGATGGCTACACCTTC. Translated: CASSPSGADGYTF.

V and J are TRBV30 and TRBJ1-1; TRBD1 matches at 7 bases. This CDR3 has 15 residues. Germline V gene sequence: CDR1 GTSNPN, CDR2 SVGIG (reference sequence). Trimming removed 3 bases from V and 5 bases from J; junction bases left unmatched: 12. This CDR3 reads CAWSRKTGRQTEAFF. The CDR3 coding sequence is TGTGCCTGGAGCCGGAAGACAGGGCGGCAAACTGAAGCTTTCTTT.

The rearrangement joins TRBV2 to TRBJ2-3, with a weak D call TRBD1 (7 bases). Germline CDR1 SNHLY, CDR2 FYNNEI. V was cut by 8 bases and J by 0 bases, with 9 bases left in between. The CDR3 spans 13 residues. The chain's CDR3 is CASAGQSTDTQYF. In nucleotides, the CDR3 is TGTGCCAGCGCGGGACAGAGCACAGATACGCAGTATTTT.

Comments on this clone: At the DNA level, this CDR3 is encoded by other sequences in the same sample as well. V and J are TRBV18 and TRBJ2-7, with 8 bases matching TRBD1. The germline CDR1 and CDR2 sequences are KGHSH and LQKENI. This CDR3 spans 14 amino acids. The J segment lost 1 base and the V segment lost 6 bases, leaving 5 bases of the junction unmatched. Here the CDR3 DNA reads TGTGCCAGCTCCCGGGACAGGAATTCCTACGAGCAGTACTTC. Protein product: CASSRDRNSYEQYF.

V is TRBV10-2 and J is TRBJ1-2, with 8 bases aligning to TRBD1. The germline V gene encodes CDR1 WSHSY and CDR2 SAAADI. The CDR3 is made up of 13 amino acids. V dropped 0 bases and J dropped 8; count of bases not matched to a gene: 2. The CDR3 bases are TGCGCCAGCAGTGAGTCCGGGACAGGCGGCTACACCTTC. Translated, it gives CASSESGTGGYTF.

This clone was seen only once. Other DNA sequences within the sample encode an identical CDR3. The chain recombines TRBV2 with TRBJ2-2, with 8 bases that match TRBD1. CDR1 SNHLY and CDR2 FYNNEI come from the germline V gene. This CDR3 spans 15 amino acids. Trimming took 5 bases from V and 1 from J; bases not matched to a gene: 3. In DNA, the CDR3 is TGTGCCAGCAGTAAAGACAGGGGGAACACCGGGGAGCTGTTTTTT. Its translation: CASSKDRGNTGELFF.

This rearrangement joins TRBV7-2 to TRBJ2-7; the D gene is possibly TRBD1 (5 bases). Trimming cost V 2 bases and J 5 bases, with 19 bases left between them. In germline, CDR1 is SGHTA, CDR2 FQGNSA. The length of the CDR3 is 16 residues. For the CDR3, the DNA is TGTGCCAGCAGCTTATTTGGCTTTGGGGCCTCTAACGAGCAGTACTTC. Translating it yields CASSLFGFGASNEQYF.

This clone has only one observation. The same CDR3 is also encoded by other DNA sequences in this sample. V usage is TRBV2 and J usage is TRBJ2-3; unclear D gene. Trimming removed 6 bases at V and 4 bases at J, with 5 bases between. This CDR3 has 11 residues. In germline, CDR1 is SNHLY, CDR2 FYNNEI. CDR3 residues: CASRVADTQYF. The CDR3 region has the DNA TGTGCCAGCAGGGTGGCAGATACGCAGTATTTT.

This chain connects TRBV7-2 to TRBJ2-1; D is perhaps TRBD2 (7 bases). Germline V gives CDR1 SGHTA, CDR2 FQGNSA. V lost 0 bases to trimming and J lost 8 bases, with 14 bases between them. The CDR3 is 15 residues long. In DNA form, the CDR3 reads TGTGCCAGCAGCTTAGCAGGGGGGGAAGTCGATGAGCAGTTCTTC. It translates to CASSLAGGEVDEQFF. The complete variable domain, with remaining parts taken from reference TRBV7-2 and TRBJ2-1, reads GAGVSQSPSNKVTEKGKDVELRCDPISGHTALYWYRQSLGQGLEFLIYFQGNSAPDKSGLPSDRFSAERTGGSVSTLTIQRTQQEDSAVYLCASSLAGGEVDEQFFGPGTRLTVL.

This sequence joins TRBV6-1 and TRBJ1-1; D remains ambiguous. Trimming took off 4 bases at V and 4 bases at J, with 13 bases between the two ends. This CDR3 spans 14 amino acids. The germline V gene has CDR1 MNHNS and CDR2 SASEGT. In DNA form, the CDR3 reads TGTGCCAGCAGTGGGTGGCCCGGGCCCACTGAAGCTTTCTTT. Translation: CASSGWPGPTEAFF.

This chain uses TRBV6-5 with TRBJ1-5; 7 positions agree with TRBD1. The CDR3 length is 15 residues. Germline CDR1 is MNHEY and CDR2 is SVGAGI. J lost 6 bases, V lost 6 bases, and 11 bases had no gene match. CDR3: CASSSGTDGGQPQHF. The CDR3 bases are TGTGCCAGCAGCAGTGGGACAGATGGGGGTCAGCCCCAGCATTTT.

The chain uses TRBV30 and TRBJ2-7; maybe TRBD1 (6 bases). Looked up from germline, CDR1 is GTSNPN and CDR2 is SVGIG (reference sequence). The CDR3 is 13 residues long. The V end lost 5 bases, the J end lost 2 bases, and 13 bases lay between the germline ends. The CDR3: CAWAQNRAYEQYF. The CDR3 DNA reads TGTGCCTGGGCCCAAAACAGGGCCTACGAGCAGTACTTC. Full variable domain (remainder filled in from reference TRBV30 and TRBJ2-7): SQTIHQWPATLVQPVGSPLSLECTVEGTSNPNLYWYRQAAGRGLQLLFYSVGIGQISSEVPQNLSASRPQDRQFILSSKKLLLSDSGFYLCAWAQNRAYEQYFGPGTRLTVT.

This clone was recorded a few times. V usage is TRBV6-6 and J usage is TRBJ1-5; D uncertain. The V end lost 2 bases, the J end lost 0 bases, and 11 bases lay between the germline ends. CDR3 length equals 16 residues. Looked up from germline, CDR1 is MNHNY and CDR2 is SVGAGI (reference sequence). The CDR3 region has the DNA TGTGCCAGCAGTTACCGAATCACACATAGCAATCAGCCCCAGCATTTT. It codes for CASSYRITHSNQPQHF.

This clone occurred once. J is TRBJ2-5 and V is TRBV7-6; D may be TRBD1 or TRBD2 (7 bases each). Trimming removed 4 bases at V and 1 base at J, with 22 bases between. This CDR3 contains 18 residues. The germline V gene encodes CDR1 SGHVS and CDR2 FNYEAQ. The CDR3 region is CASSSRGDVLAAQETQYF. In DNA, the CDR3 is TGTGCCAGCAGCTCCAGGGGGGATGTTCTAGCGGCCCAAGAGACCCAGTACTTC.

This clone was observed once. This chain connects TRBV2 to TRBJ2-7; D gene uncertain. The CDR3 has 16 amino acids. Germline lookup yields CDR1 SNHLY and CDR2 FYNNEI. V was clipped by 3 bases and J by 5 bases, with 20 bases between them. The CDR3 is CASSDLVQAALDEQYF. The CDR3 DNA reads TGTGCCAGCAGTGATTTGGTCCAGGCGGCTTTGGACGAGCAGTACTTC.

The chain has TRBV7-2 and TRBJ1-2; weak D call: TRBD1 (6 bases). Per germline, CDR1 SGHTA and CDR2 FQGNSA. The V end was cut by 1 base, the J end by 8 bases, with 14 bases between. This CDR3 is 14 amino acids long. The CDR3 bases are TGTGCCAGCAGCTTAGAAACAGGGATCGGCGGCTACACCTTC. Residues: CASSLETGIGGYTF.

J is TRBJ2-5 and V is TRBV5-1; D is tentatively TRBD1 or TRBD2 (5 bases each). V was cut by 2 bases and J by 4 bases, with 12 bases left in between. The germline CDR1 and CDR2 sequences are SGHRS and YFSETQ. This CDR3 is 14 amino acids long. Here the CDR3 reads CASSFGDLGETQYF. The CDR3 nucleotides are TGCGCCAGCAGCTTTGGGGACCTAGGAGAGACCCAGTACTTC.

The chain employs TRBV27 and TRBJ2-3, with D uncertain. V was shortened by 4 bases and J by 8 bases, with 10 bases between the two germline ends. The CDR3 is made up of 12 amino acids. Germline V gene lookup returns CDR1 MNHEY and CDR2 SMNVEV (reference sequence). CDR3 DNA: TGTGCCAGCAGTTCCCTTCGCGGTACGCAGTATTTT. Amino acid sequence: CASSSLRGTQYF.

Note on this clone: The identical CDR3 is also encoded by other nucleotide sequences in the sample. This chain uses TRBV5-1 with TRBJ1-1; unclear D gene. Trimming removed 0 bases at V and 6 bases at J, with 9 bases between. Germline-derived CDR1 and CDR2 are SGHRS and YFSETQ. This CDR3 comprises 13 residues. In DNA, the CDR3 is TGCGCCAGCAGCTTGGAAGGTGGGGCTGAAGCTTTCTTT. Its translation: CASSLEGGAEAFF.

The rearrangement links TRBV9 to TRBJ2-3, with D perhaps TRBD2 (5 bases). From germline, CDR1 is SGDLS and CDR2 YYNGEE. V was pared by 0 bases and J by 2 bases, with 10 bases between. The CDR3 runs to 15 residues. This CDR3 is CASSVVGRPTDTQYF. The CDR3 nucleotides read TGTGCCAGCAGCGTAGTAGGGAGACCCACAGATACGCAGTATTTT. Combining the CDR3 with reference TRBV9 and TRBJ2-3 gives the whole variable domain DSGVTQTPKHLITATGQRVTLRCSPRSGDLSVYWYQQSLDQGLQFLIQYYNGEERAKGNILERFSAQQFPDLHSELNLSSLELGDSALYFCASSVVGRPTDTQYFGPGTRLTVL.

The rearrangement uses TRBV19 and TRBJ2-7; D might be TRBD1 (6 bases). The CDR3 consists of 14 residues. The V end was cut by 3 bases, the J end by 6 bases, with 15 bases between. Germline V gene data show CDR1 as LNHDA and CDR2 as SQIVND (reference sequence). The DNA for the CDR3 is TGTGCCAGTAGTATGCCAGGGGATCGCCTCGAGCAGTACTTC. Translation: CASSMPGDRLEQYF.

This chain uses TRBV7-6 with TRBJ1-3; perhaps TRBD1 as D (5 bases). V lost 1 base to trimming and J lost 3 bases, with 10 bases between them. The V gene's germline CDR1 is SGHVS and CDR2 FNYEAQ. This CDR3 is 15 amino acids long. CDR3 coding DNA: TGTGCCAGCAGCTTAGTAGCAGGGAATGGAAACACCATATATTTT. Translated: CASSLVAGNGNTIYF. Full variable domain (outside the CDR3, taken from reference TRBV7-6 and TRBJ1-3): GAGVSQSPRYKVTKRGQDVALRCDPISGHVSLYWYRQALGQGPEFLTYFNYEAQQDKSGLPNDRFSAERPEGSISTLTIQRTEQRDSAMYRCASSLVAGNGNTIYFGEGSWLTVV.

This sequence joins TRBV2 and TRBJ2-7; TRBD1 aligns across 9 bases. Per the germline V gene, CDR1 is SNHLY and CDR2 is FYNNEI. Trimming took 11 bases from V and 7 from J; bases not matched to a gene: 12. The CDR3 sequence is 13 residues long. The CDR3 DNA reads TGTGCCGGCTCGGGGACAGGGTTGCTTGAGCAGTACTTC. The encoded protein is CAGSGTGLLEQYF.

This clone came up once. In DNA form, the CDR3 reads TGCGCCAGCAGCGAGGACAGGGGCCCTTCCACCGGGGAGCTGTTTTTT. Its protein is CASSEDRGPSTGELFF. The chain joins TRBV5-1 to TRBJ2-2; TRBD1 agrees at 9 bases. This CDR3 contains 16 residues. The junction had 8 bases not matched to a gene; V was cut back by 4 bases and J by 4 bases. Looked up from germline, CDR1 is SGHRS and CDR2 is YFSETQ.